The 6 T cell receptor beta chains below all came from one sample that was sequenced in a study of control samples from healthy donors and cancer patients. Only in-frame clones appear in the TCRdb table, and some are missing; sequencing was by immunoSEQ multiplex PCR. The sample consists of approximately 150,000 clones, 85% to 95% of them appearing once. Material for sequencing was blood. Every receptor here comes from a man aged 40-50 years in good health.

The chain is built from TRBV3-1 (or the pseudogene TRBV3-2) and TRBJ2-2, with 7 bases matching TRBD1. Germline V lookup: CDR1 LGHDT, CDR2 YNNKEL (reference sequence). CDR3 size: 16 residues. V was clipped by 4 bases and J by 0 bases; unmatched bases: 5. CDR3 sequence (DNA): TGTGCCAGCAGCCCTTGGGGACAGTCGAACACCGGGGAGCTGTTTTTT. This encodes CASSPWGQSNTGELFF.

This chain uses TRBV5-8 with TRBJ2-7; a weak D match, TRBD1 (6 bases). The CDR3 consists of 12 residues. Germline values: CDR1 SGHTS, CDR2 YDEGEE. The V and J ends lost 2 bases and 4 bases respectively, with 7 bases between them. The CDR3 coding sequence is TGTGCCAGCAGCTTACAGGGATACGAGCAGTACTTC. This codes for CASSLQGYEQYF.

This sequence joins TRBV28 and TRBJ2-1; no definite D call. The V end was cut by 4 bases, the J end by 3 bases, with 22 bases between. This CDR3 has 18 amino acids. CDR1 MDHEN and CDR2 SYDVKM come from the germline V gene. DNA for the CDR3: TGTGCCAGCAGTTCCCTTAGGGCCAGCAAATACCTCTACAATGAGCAGTTCTTC. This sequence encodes CASSSLRASKYLYNEQFF.

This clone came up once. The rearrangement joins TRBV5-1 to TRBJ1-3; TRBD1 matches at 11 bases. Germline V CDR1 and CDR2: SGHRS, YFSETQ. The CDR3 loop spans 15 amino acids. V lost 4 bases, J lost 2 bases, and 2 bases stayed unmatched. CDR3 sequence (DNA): TGCGCCAGCAGCGGACAGGGGGCAGCTGGAAACACCATATATTTT. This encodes CASSGQGAAGNTIYF.

The CDR3 DNA reads TGTGCCAGCACCCCCCCGCCAGGGTGGAGGGACACTGAAGCTTTCTTT. It translates to CASTPPPGWRDTEAFF. J is TRBJ1-1 and V is TRBV6-6, with a tentative D call TRBD1 (5 bases). With 7 bases removed from V and 3 bases from J, the gap between germline ends came to 21 bases. CDR1 is MNHNY, CDR2 SVGAGI, per germline (reference sequence). The CDR3 extends over 16 amino acids.

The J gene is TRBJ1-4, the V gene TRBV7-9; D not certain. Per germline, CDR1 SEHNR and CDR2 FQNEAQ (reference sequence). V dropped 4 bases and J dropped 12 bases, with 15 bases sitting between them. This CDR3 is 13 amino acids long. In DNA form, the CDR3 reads TGTGCCAGCAGCTCCCGGGAGCTCGGGGAACTGTTTTTT. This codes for CASSSRELGELFF. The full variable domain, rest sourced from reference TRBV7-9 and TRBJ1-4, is DTGVSQNPRHKITKRGQNVTFRCDPISEHNRLYWYRQTLGQGPEFLTYFQNEAQLEKSRLLSDRFSAERPKGSFSTLEIQRTEQGDSAMYLCASSSRELGELFFGSGTQLSVL.